Listed here are 21 T cell receptor beta chains from one sample, sequenced in a study of graft-versus-host responses after intestinal transplantation. Assay: immunoSEQ multiplex PCR; the TCRdb copy retains only in-frame clones and omits some. The sample gives tens of thousands of clones, over 80% of which show up once; roughly 0.49% is in the top ten. Antigens for these TCRs are unknown. Sequencing was performed on unstimulated CD8+ T cells sorted from spleen or lymph node cells, taken before intestinal transplant. The receptors derive from a human donor who received an intestinal transplant.

This clone was observed once. The chain joins TRBV19 to TRBJ1-1; TRBD1 is a possible D gene (5 bases). The V and J ends lost 6 bases and 6 bases respectively, with 14 bases between them. The CDR3 runs 13 residues. CDR1 is LNHDA and CDR2 is SQIVND in the germline V gene (reference sequence). This CDR3 is CASRGRALAEAFF. DNA of the CDR3: TGTGCCAGTAGGGGCAGGGCTTTAGCTGAAGCTTTCTTT. The complete variable domain, with remaining parts taken from reference TRBV19 and TRBJ1-1, reads DGGITQSPKYLFRKEGQNVTLSCEQNLNHDAMYWYRQDPGQGLRLIYYSQIVNDFQKGDIAEGYSVSREKKESFPLTVTSAQKNPTAFYLCASRGRALAEAFFGQGTRLTVV.

The chain has TRBV21-1 and TRBJ1-3; TRBD1 reflects the table's D call only, with no check against the DNA. TRBV21-1 is tagged as a pseudogene. CDR3 size: 15 residues. The CDR3 is CASSHRFISGNTIYF. CDR3 bases: TGTGCCAGCAGCCACAGGTTTATCTCTGGAAACACCATATATTTT.

The chain joins TRBV6-6 to TRBJ2-1, with a possible D match to TRBD1 (6 bases). The CDR3 sequence is 16 residues long. Germline CDR1 and CDR2: MNHNY and SVGAGI (reference sequence). V gave up 0 bases and J gave up 9 bases, with 18 bases separating them. For the CDR3, the DNA is TGTGCCAGCAGTTACTCGGGTCAGGGGATGAATGTTGAGCAGTTCTTC. Amino acid sequence: CASSYSGQGMNVEQFF.

The gene calls are TRBV7-8 and TRBJ2-7; a possible D gene is TRBD2 (6 bases). Germline V gene lookup returns CDR1 SGHVS and CDR2 FQNEAQ. Trimming pared 3 bases from V and 9 bases from J, leaving 9 bases between. CDR3 length: 11 amino acids. The CDR3: CASSFGTAQYF. The CDR3 nucleotides are TGTGCCAGCAGCTTCGGGACTGCGCAGTACTTC.

V and J are TRBV5-6 and TRBJ2-7; tentatively, D is TRBD2 (5 bases). Germline assignment: CDR1 SGHDT and CDR2 YYEEEE. V lost 0 bases and J 3 bases, leaving 16 bases between the germline ends. The CDR3 contains 16 residues. The CDR3 loop reads CASSLATRALGYEQYF. The CDR3 coding sequence is TGTGCCAGCAGCTTGGCTACGCGGGCTCTGGGCTACGAGCAGTACTTC.

On this clone itself: Other DNA variants within this sample encode the same CDR3. This chain uses TRBV27 with TRBJ2-7; D gene ambiguous. The germline V and J ends were trimmed by 2 bases and 4 bases, with 9 bases remaining between them. The V gene's germline CDR1 is MNHEY and CDR2 SMNVEV (reference sequence). This CDR3 is built from 13 residues. CDR3 amino acids: CASSLGTVYEQYF. The DNA of the CDR3 is TGTGCCAGCAGTTTAGGTACAGTTTACGAGCAGTACTTC.

J is TRBJ2-7 and V is TRBV6-1; 11 bases agree with TRBD2. The V gene's germline CDR1 is MNHNS and CDR2 SASEGT. The length of the CDR3 is 16 residues. V lost 2 bases, J lost 2 bases, and 5 bases stayed unmatched. Here the CDR3 DNA reads TGTGCCAGCAGTGAACGAATTAGCGGGGGGGCCTACGAGCAGTACTTC. It specifies CASSERISGGAYEQYF.

The CDR3 sequence is CASSARDRAYEQYF. The CDR3 region has the DNA TGTGCCAGTAGTGCACGGGACAGGGCCTACGAGCAGTACTTC. This rearrangement joins TRBV19 to TRBJ2-7; 9 bases match TRBD1. The CDR3 covers 14 residues. After removal of 5 bases from V and 2 bases from J, the junction contained 4 bases not matched to a gene. Germline V gene lookup returns CDR1 LNHDA and CDR2 SQIVND (reference sequence).

The chain recombines TRBV7-2 with TRBJ2-7, with a tentative D call TRBD1 (6 bases). CDR1 and CDR2 (germline): SGHTA, FQGNSA. Trimming stripped 0 bases from V and 2 bases from J, with 14 bases between. CDR3 length: 16 residues. The DNA for the CDR3 is TGTGCCAGCAGCTTAGCGGACAGTCTGAGTCCCTACGAGCAGTACTTC. Encoded protein: CASSLADSLSPYEQYF.

This chain uses TRBV27 with TRBJ1-5, with D perhaps matching TRBD1 (6 bases). V gave up 3 bases and J gave up 6 bases, with 18 bases separating them. This CDR3 has 16 amino acids. Per the germline V gene, CDR1 is MNHEY and CDR2 is SMNVEV (reference sequence). The CDR3 is CASSFQGLPRGQPQHF. The DNA of the CDR3 is TGTGCCAGCAGTTTTCAGGGGCTACCGAGGGGTCAGCCCCAGCATTTT.

The chain employs TRBV19 and TRBJ2-7; D gene ambiguous. CDR3 size: 11 residues. The ends were cut back, 5 bases at V and 4 bases at J, with 6 bases in the middle. The germline gives CDR1 LNHDA, CDR2 SQIVND (reference sequence). The CDR3 DNA reads as TGTGCCAGTAGTTCCTATTACGAGCAGTACTTC. Translating gives CASSSYYEQYF.

The rearrangement links TRBV4-3 to TRBJ1-2; no clear D gene. Germline V gives CDR1 LGHNA, CDR2 YSLEER. The CDR3 contains 16 residues. The V end was cut by 3 bases, the J end by 2 bases, with 16 bases between. The CDR3 bases are TGCGCCAGCAGCCAGGAATGGACTTCCTCCAACTATGGCTACACCTTC. It translates to CASSQEWTSSNYGYTF.

This rearrangement joins TRBV29-1 to TRBJ2-1; 13 bases are shared with TRBD2. The V and J ends lost 3 bases and 5 bases, in that order; junction bases with no gene match: 4. The germline V gene has CDR1 SQVTM and CDR2 ANQGSEA. There are 15 residues in the CDR3. The CDR3 sequence: CSVDGLAGAHNEQFF. The CDR3 DNA follows: TGCAGCGTTGATGGACTAGCGGGAGCCCACAATGAGCAGTTCTTC.

This clone was counted a single time. V usage is TRBV7-3 and J usage is TRBJ2-1; D gene unclear. V lost 3 bases, J lost 0 bases, and 21 bases lay in between. The CDR3 runs to 19 residues. Germline loops: CDR1 SGHTA, CDR2 FQGTGA. Here the CDR3 reads CASSFHFNSTDSSYNEQFF. The CDR3 DNA follows: TGTGCCAGCAGCTTCCACTTTAACAGTACGGATAGCTCCTACAATGAGCAGTTCTTC.

This chain connects TRBV2 to TRBJ2-7; D might be TRBD1 (5 bases). In germline, CDR1 is SNHLY, CDR2 FYNNEI. CDR3 length: 12 residues. V was trimmed by 3 bases and J by 4 bases, leaving 7 bases between them. The CDR3 reads CASSDRAYEQYF. The CDR3 DNA is TGTGCCAGCAGTGACAGGGCGTACGAGCAGTACTTC.

V and J are TRBV5-6 and TRBJ1-4; 11 nucleotides line up with TRBD1. With 0 bases clipped from V and 7 bases from J, the junction kept 2 bases outside the gene matches. Germline V gives CDR1 SGHDT, CDR2 YYEEEE. This CDR3 comprises 15 residues. CDR3 nucleotides: TGTGCCAGCAGCTTGGTCGGGACAGGGGGTGAAAAACTGTTTTTT. It specifies CASSLVGTGGEKLFF.

V usage is TRBV9 and J usage is TRBJ2-3; 8 bases align to TRBD2. The CDR3 totals 16 residues. Germline assignment: CDR1 SGDLS and CDR2 YYNGEE. V lost 0 bases, J lost 4 bases, and 7 bases stayed unmatched. This CDR3 is CASSVDGGGRSDTQYF. The CDR3 DNA reads as TGTGCCAGCAGCGTAGACGGGGGGGGCAGGTCAGATACGCAGTATTTT.

This chain connects TRBV10-3 to TRBJ1-1; maybe TRBD1 (6 bases). V was cut by 1 base and J by 12 bases, with 12 bases left in between. Germline-derived CDR1 and CDR2 are ENHRY and SYGVKD. The CDR3 runs to 12 residues. Here the CDR3 reads CAISEWAGETFF. Written as DNA, the CDR3 is TGTGCCATCAGTGAGTGGGCAGGGGAGACTTTCTTT.

This chain links TRBV7-2 with TRBJ2-5; tentative D call: TRBD2 (6 bases). The assigned J gene may be wrong: the sequence end matches TRBJ2-7 better. Germline V CDR1 and CDR2: SGHTA, FQGNSA. CDR3 size: 15 residues. The CDR3 nucleotides are TGTGCCAGCAGGTCAAATCTGATGGGAGGCTACGAGCAGTACTTC. Its protein product is CASRSNLMGGYEQYF.

CDR3 loop: CASSLGPGREATYNEQFF. CDR3 sequence (DNA): TGTGCCAGCAGCTTAGGGCCCGGGCGGGAGGCAACCTACAATGAGCAGTTCTTC. V gene TRBV7-6 combines with J gene TRBJ2-1, with 8 bases lining up with TRBD2. Trimming took 1 base from V and 2 from J; bases not matched to a gene: 10. The CDR3 is 18 residues long. Germline CDR1 SGHVS, CDR2 FNYEAQ.

The chain carries TRBV11-2 and TRBJ2-7; tentatively, D is TRBD1 (5 bases). Trimming stripped 0 bases from V and 5 bases from J, with 14 bases between. CDR3 length: 15 amino acids. Germline-derived CDR1 and CDR2 are SGHAT and FQNNGV. Here the CDR3 DNA reads TGTGCCAGCAGCTTAGAGGGCAGGGATAGCCACGAGCAGTACTTC. This translates into CASSLEGRDSHEQYF.